The clone carrying this T cell receptor beta chain was recorded many times. This sample was taken from a study of T cells in Graves' hyperthyroidism and ophthalmopathy. Unmatched junction bases numbered 7, after V lost 6 bases and J lost 5 bases. This CDR3 has 13 amino acids. The germline gives CDR1 DFQATT, CDR2 SNEGSKA (reference sequence). TCR beta CDR3 sequences were amplified from RNA transcripts. In the first-round RT-PCR of the TCR CDR3, the HTBI primer set was used. One entry per CDR3 protein results from TCRdb running MiXCR on the multiplex PCR reads. Of about 300,000 distinct CDR3 sequences listed, approximately 14% are singletons.

This TCR was recovered from a woman aged 40 to 50 with Graves' hyperthyroidism. The material sequenced was blood. V usage is TRBV20-1 and J usage is TRBJ1-5; TRBD1 agrees at 7 bases. DNA of the CDR3: TGCAGTGCAGCACGGGACAGTTATCAGCCCCAGCATTTT. The encoded protein is CSAARDSYQPQHF.